The rows below give T cell receptor beta chains drawn from one sample of a study of cytomegalovirus exposure and HLA in healthy donors. The data were produced by immunoSEQ multiplex PCR, yet TCRdb's version contains in-frame clones alone and is incomplete. The sample carries 150,000 or so clones, approximately 82% recorded once. The sample consisted of PBMCs. Receptors were obtained from a man between 18 and 35 years old in good health and CMV-seropositive. Both conserved end residues are trimmed from each CDR3.

v_gene	j_gene	CDR3aa
TRBV6-6	TRBJ2-1	ASSVTPWADEQF
TRBV5-4	-	ASSLDVGGSSEQY
TRBV7-9	TRBJ2-7	SSSSVDSIHEQY
TRBV27	TRBJ2-1	ATGGVVEQF
TRBV7-3	TRBJ2-5	ASPFPQETQY
TRBV5-1	TRBJ2-2	ASSLEPSGRALTGELF
TRBV10-2	TRBJ2-1	ATDRETSDEQF
TRBV5-8	TRBJ1-5	ASSGDRGTVSQPQH
TRBV4-2	TRBJ2-3	ASSQGLAGGRTDTQY
TRBV7-9	TRBJ2-7	ASSTDTFYEQY
TRBV5-6	TRBJ2-7	ASSFGAGPLGEQY
TRBV18	TRBJ1-5	ASSLTGTEHQPQH
TRBV6-1	TRBJ2-3	ASRGAGLATDTQY
TRBV12-5	TRBJ2-2	ASGLATSGRSGELF
TRBV28	TRBJ2-1	ASSHAASGRNEQF
TRBV4-1	TRBJ2-3	ASSPSEWSTDTQY
TRBV30	TRBJ2-1	ARNGEGGGNEQF
TRBV5-1	TRBJ1-3	ASSLLPYPQGTGNTIY
TRBV18	TRBJ1-5	ASSPLRGVDQPQH
TRBV18	TRBJ2-2	ASSPRRTGVSTGELF
TRBV7-2	TRBJ2-5	ASSLASGRGETQY
TRBV27	TRBJ2-3	ASSHNPGLAGGTDTQY
TRBV7-9	TRBJ2-2	SGGVMNTGELF
TRBV7-9	TRBJ2-5	ASSPNIQETQY
TRBV28	TRBJ2-2	ASSTFAAGLGELF
TRBV18	TRBJ1-4	ASSRGTGPNEKLF
TRBV7-9	TRBJ2-1	ASSQGTSGSRNEQF
TRBV14	TRBJ2-2	ASSLRQGINTGELF
TRBV7-6	TRBJ1-1	ASSLTGISEAF
TRBV9	TRBJ2-1	ASSAGLPIPFNEQF
TRBV7-9	TRBJ1-2	ASHGGNGYT
TRBV29-1	TRBJ2-7	SVEGGGSPREQY
TRBV11-3	TRBJ2-6	ASSFGGWAGANVLT
TRBV6-1	TRBJ1-2	ASSVKTGDYGYT
TRBV19	TRBJ1-2	ASSVQAIYGYT
TRBV11-2	TRBJ2-4	ASSPTQGALTNIQY
TRBV2	TRBJ1-1	ASRIPAGGLNTEAF
TRBV2	TRBJ1-5	ASSNRVGQPQH
TRBV30	TRBJ1-1	AWSVVGGQIEAF
TRBV14	TRBJ2-1	ASSARVEQF
TRBV7-2	TRBJ1-5	ASSLALGQVGQPQH
TRBV2	TRBJ2-7	ARRKTSGTYEQY
TRBV6-1	TRBJ1-1	ASSESGRGRITEAF
TRBV19	TRBJ1-5	ASSTGQGNQPQH
TRBV30	TRBJ1-1	AWKRAGITEAF